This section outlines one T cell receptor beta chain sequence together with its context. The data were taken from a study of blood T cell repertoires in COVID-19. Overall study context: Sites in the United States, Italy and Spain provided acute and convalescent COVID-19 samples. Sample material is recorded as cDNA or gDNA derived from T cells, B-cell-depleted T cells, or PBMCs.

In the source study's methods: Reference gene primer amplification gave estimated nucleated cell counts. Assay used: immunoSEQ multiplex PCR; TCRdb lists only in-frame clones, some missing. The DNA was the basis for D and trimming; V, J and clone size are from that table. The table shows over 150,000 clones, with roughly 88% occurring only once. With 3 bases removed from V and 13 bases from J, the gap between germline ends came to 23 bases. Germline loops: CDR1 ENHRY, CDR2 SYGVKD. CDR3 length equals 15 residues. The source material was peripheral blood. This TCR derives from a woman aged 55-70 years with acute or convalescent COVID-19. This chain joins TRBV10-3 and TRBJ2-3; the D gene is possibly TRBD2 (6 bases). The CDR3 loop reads CAISEKTPGTGEEYF. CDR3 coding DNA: TGTGCCATCAGTGAAAAAACCCCCGGGACTGGAGAGGAGTATTTT.